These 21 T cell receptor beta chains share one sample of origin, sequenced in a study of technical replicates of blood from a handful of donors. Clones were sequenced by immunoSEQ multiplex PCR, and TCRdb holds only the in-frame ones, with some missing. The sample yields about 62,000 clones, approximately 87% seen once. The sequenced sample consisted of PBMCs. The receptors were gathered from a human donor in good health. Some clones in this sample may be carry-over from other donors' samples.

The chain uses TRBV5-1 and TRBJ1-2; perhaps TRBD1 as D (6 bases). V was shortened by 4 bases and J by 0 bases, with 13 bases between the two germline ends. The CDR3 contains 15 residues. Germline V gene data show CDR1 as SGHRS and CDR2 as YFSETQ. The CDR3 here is CASSREGGANYGYTF. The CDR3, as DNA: TGCGCCAGCAGCCGGGAGGGGGGAGCTAACTATGGCTACACCTTC.

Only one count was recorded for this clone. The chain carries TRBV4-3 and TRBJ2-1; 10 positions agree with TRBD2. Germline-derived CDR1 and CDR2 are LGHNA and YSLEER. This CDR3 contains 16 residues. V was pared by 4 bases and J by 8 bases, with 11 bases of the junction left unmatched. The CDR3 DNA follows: TGCGCCAGCAGCCCAAATCCGGGACTAGCGACGCATGAGCAGTTCTTC. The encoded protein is CASSPNPGLATHEQFF.

CDR3 nucleotide sequence: TGCGCCAGCAGCCCGGGACTAGCGGGAGTGTATGAGCAGTTCTTC. This codes for CASSPGLAGVYEQFF. The rearrangement uses TRBV5-1 and TRBJ2-1; 14 bases line up with TRBD2. CDR1 and CDR2 from the germline V gene are SGHRS and YFSETQ. Unmatched junction bases numbered 5, after V lost 4 bases and J lost 8 bases. The CDR3 length is 15 residues.

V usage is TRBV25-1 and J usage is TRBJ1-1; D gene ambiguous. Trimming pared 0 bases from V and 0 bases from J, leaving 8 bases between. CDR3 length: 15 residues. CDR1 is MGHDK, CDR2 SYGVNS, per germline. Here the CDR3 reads CASSEYPGLNTEAFF. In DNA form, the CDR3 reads TGTGCCAGCAGTGAATATCCAGGATTGAACACTGAAGCTTTCTTT.

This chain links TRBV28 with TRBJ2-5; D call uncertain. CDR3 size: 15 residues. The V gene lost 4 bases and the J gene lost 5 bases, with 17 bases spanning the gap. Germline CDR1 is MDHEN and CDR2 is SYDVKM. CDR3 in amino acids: CASSSLKLGAETQYF. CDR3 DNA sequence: TGTGCCAGCAGTTCCCTGAAACTCGGAGCGGAGACCCAGTACTTC.

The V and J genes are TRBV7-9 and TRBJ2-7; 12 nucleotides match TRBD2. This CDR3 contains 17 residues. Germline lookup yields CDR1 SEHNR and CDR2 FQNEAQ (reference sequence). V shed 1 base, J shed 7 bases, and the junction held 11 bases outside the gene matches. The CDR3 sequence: CASSLGGLAGKKGEQYF. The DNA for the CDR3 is TGTGCCAGCAGCTTAGGGGGACTAGCGGGTAAAAAGGGTGAGCAGTACTTC.

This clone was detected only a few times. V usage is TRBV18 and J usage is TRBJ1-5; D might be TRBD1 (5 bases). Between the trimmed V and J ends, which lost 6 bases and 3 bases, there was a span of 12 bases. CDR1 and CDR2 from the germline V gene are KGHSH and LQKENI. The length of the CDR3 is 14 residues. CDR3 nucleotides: TGTGCCAGCTCGGCAGACAGTTTCAATCAGCCCCAGCATTTT. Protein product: CASSADSFNQPQHF.

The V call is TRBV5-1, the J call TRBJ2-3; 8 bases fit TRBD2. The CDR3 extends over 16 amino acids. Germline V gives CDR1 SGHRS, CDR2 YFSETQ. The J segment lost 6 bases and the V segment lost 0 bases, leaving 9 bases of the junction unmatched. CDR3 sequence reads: CASSLAAGGNADTQYF. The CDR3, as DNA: TGCGCCAGCAGCTTGGCGGCGGGGGGTAATGCCGATACGCAGTATTTT.

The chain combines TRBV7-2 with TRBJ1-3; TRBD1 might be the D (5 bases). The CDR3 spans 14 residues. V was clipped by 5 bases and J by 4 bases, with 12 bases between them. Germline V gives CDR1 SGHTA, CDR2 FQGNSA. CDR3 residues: CASSPTQGGNTIYF. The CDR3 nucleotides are TGTGCCAGCAGCCCGACTCAGGGAGGAAACACCATATATTTT. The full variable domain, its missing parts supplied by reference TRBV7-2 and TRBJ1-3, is GAGVSQSPSNKVTEKGKDVELRCDPISGHTALYWYRQSLGQGLEFLIYFQGNSAPDKSGLPSDRFSAERTGGSVSTLTIQRTQQEDSAVYLCASSPTQGGNTIYFGEGSWLTVV.

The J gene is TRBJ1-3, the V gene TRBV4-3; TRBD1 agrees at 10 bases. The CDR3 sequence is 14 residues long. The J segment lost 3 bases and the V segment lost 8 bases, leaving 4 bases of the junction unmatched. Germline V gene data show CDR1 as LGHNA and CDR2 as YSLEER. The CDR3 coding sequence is TGCGCCAGCGGCGACAGGGGGCTTGGAAACACCATATATTTT. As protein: CASGDRGLGNTIYF.

In DNA, the CDR3 is TGTGCCAGCTCAGAGTCGGGGGGGTCCCAGCATTTT. Protein: CASSESGGSQHF. The chain carries TRBV18 and TRBJ1-5; maybe TRBD1 (5 bases). The CDR3 has 12 residues. V was shortened by 5 bases and J by 11 bases, with 13 bases between the two germline ends. Germline CDR1 and CDR2: KGHSH and LQKENI.

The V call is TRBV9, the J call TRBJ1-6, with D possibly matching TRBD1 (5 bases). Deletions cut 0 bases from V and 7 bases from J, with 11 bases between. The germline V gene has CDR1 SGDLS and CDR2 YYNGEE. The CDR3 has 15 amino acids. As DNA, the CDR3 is TGTGCCAGCAGCGTAGAGGGGTCGAAAAATTCACCCCTCCACTTT. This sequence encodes CASSVEGSKNSPLHF.

The CDR3 loop reads CASRFGTGNYEQYF. CDR3 sequence (DNA): TGTGCCAGTCGGTTCGGGACAGGTAATTACGAGCAGTACTTC. The V and J genes are TRBV6-1 and TRBJ2-7; 8 bases agree with TRBD1. The length of the CDR3 is 14 residues. V dropped 9 bases and J dropped 4; count of bases not matched to a gene: 11. In germline, CDR1 is MNHNS, CDR2 SASEGT.

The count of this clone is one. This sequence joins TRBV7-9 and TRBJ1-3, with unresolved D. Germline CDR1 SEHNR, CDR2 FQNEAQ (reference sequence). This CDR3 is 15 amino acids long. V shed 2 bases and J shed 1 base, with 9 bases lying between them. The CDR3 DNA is TGTGCCAGCAGCTTAAATCCCCTATCTGGAAACACCATATATTTT. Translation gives CASSLNPLSGNTIYF.

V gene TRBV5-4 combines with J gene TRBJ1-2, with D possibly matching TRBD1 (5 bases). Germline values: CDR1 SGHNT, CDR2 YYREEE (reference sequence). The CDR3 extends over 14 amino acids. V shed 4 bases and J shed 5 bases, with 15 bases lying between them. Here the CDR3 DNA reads TGTGCCAGCAGCCCCTTAGTGGGGACTTATGGCTACACCTTC. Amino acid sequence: CASSPLVGTYGYTF.

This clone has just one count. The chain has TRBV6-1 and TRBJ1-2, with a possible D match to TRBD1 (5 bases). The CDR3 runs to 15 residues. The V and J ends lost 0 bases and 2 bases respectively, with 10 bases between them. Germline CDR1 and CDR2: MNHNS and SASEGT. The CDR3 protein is CASSEAVTVNYGYTF. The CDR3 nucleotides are TGTGCCAGCAGTGAAGCGGTGACAGTAAACTATGGCTACACCTTC.

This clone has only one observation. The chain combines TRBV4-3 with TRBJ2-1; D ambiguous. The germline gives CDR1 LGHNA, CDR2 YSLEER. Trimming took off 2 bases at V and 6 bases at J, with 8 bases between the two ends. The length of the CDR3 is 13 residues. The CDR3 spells CASSQYRSNEQFF. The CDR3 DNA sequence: TGCGCCAGCAGCCAATACCGGTCCAATGAGCAGTTCTTC.

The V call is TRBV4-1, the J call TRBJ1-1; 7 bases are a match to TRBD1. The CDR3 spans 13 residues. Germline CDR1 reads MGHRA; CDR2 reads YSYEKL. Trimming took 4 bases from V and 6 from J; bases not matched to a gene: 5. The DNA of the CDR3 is TGCGCCAGCAGCCGTCAGGGGGGCTCTGAAGCTTTCTTT. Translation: CASSRQGGSEAFF.

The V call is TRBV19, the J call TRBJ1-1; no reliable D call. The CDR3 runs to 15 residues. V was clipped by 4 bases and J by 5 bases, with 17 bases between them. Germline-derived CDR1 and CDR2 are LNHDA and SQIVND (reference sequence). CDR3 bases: TGTGCCAGTAGTACGCATTTCCGGTCGGGGACTGAAGCTTTCTTT. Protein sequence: CASSTHFRSGTEAFF.

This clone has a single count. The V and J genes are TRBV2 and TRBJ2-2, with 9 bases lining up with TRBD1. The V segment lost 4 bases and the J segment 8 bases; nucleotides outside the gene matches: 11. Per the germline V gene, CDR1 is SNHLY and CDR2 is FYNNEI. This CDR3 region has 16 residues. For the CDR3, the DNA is TGTGCCAGCAGTGCATTAGGGACAGGGAAAAGGGGGGAGCTGTTTTTT. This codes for CASSALGTGKRGELFF.

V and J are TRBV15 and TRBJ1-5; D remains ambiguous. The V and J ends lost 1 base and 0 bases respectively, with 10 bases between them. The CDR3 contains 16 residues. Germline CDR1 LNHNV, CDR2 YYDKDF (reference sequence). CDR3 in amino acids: CATSRADGYSNQPQHF. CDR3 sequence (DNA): TGTGCCACCAGCAGAGCAGATGGTTATAGCAATCAGCCCCAGCATTTT.